This T cell receptor (beta chain) was recorded in a study of T cell repertoires in cytomegalovirus infection. Study-level background: Alongside well-studied HLA-B-restricted CMV epitopes, recently identified HLA-C-restricted CMV epitopes were also used. Both a matching HLA type and CMV infection were indicated by public TCR beta signatures. Points from the study as a whole: Identification of carriers of CMV plus the relevant HLA was achieved through cumulative public TCR beta family frequency. HLA-C-restricted CMV-specific TCR beta clonotypes were dominant in the ex vivo response.

This clonotype was counted once. Its matching antigen is unknown. TCRdb called the reads again in MiXCR, with one record for every CDR3 protein. In the table there are about 920,000 distinct CDR3 sequences, around 32% of which are singletons. CDR1 is SGHDT and CDR2 is YYEEEE in the germline V gene. The CDR3 contains 15 residues. Trimming shortened V by 3 bases and J by 1 base, and 12 bases separated the two germline ends. The origin of this receptor is a human donor in good health (CMV status not recorded). Some clones in this sample may be carry-over from other donors' samples. V is TRBV5-6 and J is TRBJ2-3; D may be TRBD1 (6 bases). The source was cultured CD8+ T cells from PBMCs, collected from culture after CMV antigen stimulation. DNA of the CDR3: TGTGCCAGCAGCTCGCGGACAGAGGGCACAGATACGCAGTATTTT. This codes for CASSSRTEGTDTQYF. The entire variable domain, with the rest obtained from reference TRBV5-6 and TRBJ2-3, is as follows: DAGVTQSPTHLIKTRGQQVTLRCSPKSGHDTVSWYQQALGQGPQFIFQYYEEEERQRGNFPDRFSGHQFPNYSSELNVNALLLGDSALYLCASSSRTEGTDTQYFGPGTRLTVL.